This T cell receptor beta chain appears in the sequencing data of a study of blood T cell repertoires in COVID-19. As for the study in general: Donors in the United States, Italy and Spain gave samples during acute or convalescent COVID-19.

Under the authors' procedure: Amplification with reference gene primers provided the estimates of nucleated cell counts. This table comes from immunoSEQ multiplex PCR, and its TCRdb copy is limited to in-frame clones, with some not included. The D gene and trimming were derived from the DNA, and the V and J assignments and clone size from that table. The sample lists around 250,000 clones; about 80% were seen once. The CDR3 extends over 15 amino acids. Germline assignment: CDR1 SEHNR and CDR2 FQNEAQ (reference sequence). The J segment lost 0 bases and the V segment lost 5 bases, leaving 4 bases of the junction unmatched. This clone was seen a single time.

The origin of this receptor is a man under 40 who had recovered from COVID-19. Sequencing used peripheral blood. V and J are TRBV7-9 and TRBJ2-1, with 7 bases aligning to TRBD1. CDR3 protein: CASSADRPSYNEQFF. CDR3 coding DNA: TGTGCCAGCAGCGCGGACAGGCCCTCCTACAATGAGCAGTTCTTC.